The next 13 T cell receptor beta chains were all read from a single sample in a study of cytomegalovirus exposure and HLA in healthy donors. Primers: 60 Vbeta forward and 13 Jbeta reverse. TCRdb keeps only in-frame clones here, not all; method: immunoSEQ multiplex PCR. The table has about 150,000 clones, about 70% seen once; the top ten hold around 1.7%. The sequenced sample consisted of PBMCs. Source of these receptors: a middle-aged woman in good health and CMV-seronegative.

This rearrangement joins TRBV7-9 to TRBJ2-5; TRBD1 aligns across 9 bases. V gave up 3 bases and J gave up 5 bases; unmatched junction bases: 10. The CDR3 spans 16 residues. Germline lookup yields CDR1 SEHNR and CDR2 FQNEAQ (reference sequence). The CDR3, as DNA: TGTGCCAGCAGCTTTGGGGACAGGGTGATTCACGAGACCCAGTACTTC. It codes for CASSFGDRVIHETQYF.

CDR3 amino acids: CASSSRGALYGYTF. The CDR3 region has the DNA TGTGCCAGCAGCTCCCGGGGAGCCCTCTATGGCTACACCTTC. The V and J genes are TRBV7-9 and TRBJ1-2, with D unresolved. CDR3 size: 14 residues. V was trimmed by 4 bases and J by 4 bases, leaving 13 bases between them. In germline, CDR1 is SEHNR, CDR2 FQNEAQ (reference sequence).

This clone turned up a few times. This chain uses TRBV30 with TRBJ1-1, with D maybe TRBD1 (5 bases). Per the germline V gene, CDR1 is GTSNPN and CDR2 is SVGIG (reference sequence). Trimming stripped 4 bases from V and 5 bases from J, with 11 bases between. The CDR3 contains 12 residues. The CDR3 DNA sequence: TGTGCCTGGAACCCCGGGGGGACTGAAGCTTTCTTT. It specifies CAWNPGGTEAFF.

The rearrangement links TRBV29-1 to TRBJ1-3; 8 nucleotides agree with TRBD1. The CDR3 sequence is 17 residues long. Losses at the gene ends were 1 base for V and 0 bases for J; bases not matched to a gene: 8. The V gene's germline CDR1 is SQVTM and CDR2 ANQGSEA. The CDR3 region is CSVEAPGQVLSGNTIYF. The DNA for the CDR3 is TGCAGCGTTGAAGCCCCGGGACAGGTCCTCTCTGGAAACACCATATATTTT.

This sequence joins TRBV6-4 and TRBJ2-7; 7 positions match TRBD1. The CDR3 covers 15 residues. Trimming cost V 1 base and J 6 bases; bases outside gene matches: 9. Germline assignment: CDR1 MRHNA and CDR2 SNTAGT. The CDR3 coding sequence is TGTGCCAGCAGTGACTTCCCAGGGGGAACCGCCGAGCAGTACTTC. Encoded protein: CASSDFPGGTAEQYF.

The chain recombines TRBV2 with TRBJ2-1, with 9 nucleotides matching TRBD2. This CDR3 has 13 residues. Germline V lookup: CDR1 SNHLY, CDR2 FYNNEI. Germline trimming cut 10 bases from V and 5 bases from J; bases unmatched to any gene: 6. CDR3 sequence: CATSGTINNEQFF. CDR3 DNA sequence: TGTGCCACTAGCGGGACAATTAACAATGAGCAGTTCTTC.

This clone was seen a handful of times. The chain carries TRBV29-1 and TRBJ1-5; D is perhaps TRBD1 (5 bases). The CDR3 is 13 residues long. Looked up from germline, CDR1 is SQVTM and CDR2 is ANQGSEA. V dropped 0 bases and J dropped 4 bases, with 7 bases sitting between them. CDR3 sequence: CSVEEGGNQPQHF. CDR3 in DNA: TGCAGCGTTGAAGAGGGGGGAAATCAGCCCCAGCATTTT.

The chain recombines TRBV18 with TRBJ2-1; 8 bases fit TRBD1. The CDR3 covers 16 residues. Germline lookup yields CDR1 KGHSH and CDR2 LQKENI. After removal of 2 bases from V and 5 bases from J, the junction contained 8 bases not matched to a gene. CDR3 sequence: CASSPTGQGSHNEQFF. The CDR3, as DNA: TGTGCCAGCTCACCAACCGGACAGGGTAGCCACAATGAGCAGTTCTTC.

As concerns this clone: One end of the junction fails to match germline, which may point to a read error. V usage is TRBV7-9 and J usage is TRBJ1-1, with 7 bases matching TRBD1. CDR1 is SEHNR, CDR2 FQNEAQ, per germline (reference sequence). This CDR3 comprises 15 residues. The CDR3 here is CSSSLSARGIGEAFF. The CDR3 DNA is TGTTCCAGCAGCTTATCGGCCAGGGGGATAGGTGAAGCTTTCTTT.

Here the CDR3 reads CAWSNRGQTFF. CDR3 DNA sequence: TGTGCCTGGAGCAACAGGGGGCAAACTTTCTTT. V is TRBV30 and J is TRBJ1-1; 9 bases match TRBD1. Trimming cost V 3 bases and J 12 bases; bases outside gene matches: 5. The germline CDR1 and CDR2 sequences are GTSNPN and SVGIG (reference sequence). This CDR3 region has 11 residues.

The chain is built from TRBV27 and TRBJ1-1; 10 bases are a match to TRBD1. V trimming: 6 bases; J trimming: 0 bases; junction bases outside the gene matches: 7. There are 16 residues in the CDR3. Germline CDR1 and CDR2: MNHEY and SMNVEV (reference sequence). This chain's CDR3 is CASRGTGALMNTEAFF. CDR3 bases: TGTGCCAGCAGAGGGACAGGGGCCCTGATGAACACTGAAGCTTTCTTT.

This chain joins TRBV9 and TRBJ1-1, with D uncertain. The CDR3 totals 15 residues. The V end lost 0 bases, the J end lost 3 bases, and 12 bases lay between the germline ends. Germline-derived CDR1 and CDR2 are SGDLS and YYNGEE. Here the CDR3 DNA reads TGTGCCAGCAGCGTAGACGGGGAGTTGCACACTGAAGCTTTCTTT. Its protein is CASSVDGELHTEAFF. Based on the CDR3 plus reference TRBV9 and TRBJ1-1, the full variable domain is DSGVTQTPKHLITATGQRVTLRCSPRSGDLSVYWYQQSLDQGLQFLIQYYNGEERAKGNILERFSAQQFPDLHSELNLSSLELGDSALYFCASSVDGELHTEAFFGQGTRLTVV.

In DNA, the CDR3 is TGTGCCAGCAGCTTAGCCTCACTGTCCGGACAGAAACCCTACGAGCAGTACTTC. Its translation: CASSLASLSGQKPYEQYF. The chain is built from TRBV13 and TRBJ2-7; D perhaps matches TRBD1 (6 bases). Looked up from germline, CDR1 is PRHDT and CDR2 is FYEKMQ (reference sequence). Trimming removed 1 base from V and 2 bases from J, with 21 bases in between. The CDR3 has 18 amino acids.